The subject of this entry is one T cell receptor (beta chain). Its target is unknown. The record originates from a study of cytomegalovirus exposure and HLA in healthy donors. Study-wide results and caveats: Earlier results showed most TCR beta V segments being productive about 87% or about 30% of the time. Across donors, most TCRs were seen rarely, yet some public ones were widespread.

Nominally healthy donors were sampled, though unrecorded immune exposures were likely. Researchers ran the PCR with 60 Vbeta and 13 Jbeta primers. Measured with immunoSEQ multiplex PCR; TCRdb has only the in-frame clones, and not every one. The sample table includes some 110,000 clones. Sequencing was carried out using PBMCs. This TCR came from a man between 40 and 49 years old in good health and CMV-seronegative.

The CDR3 DNA follows: TGCGCCAGCAGCTTGATCGCGGGAGCCTACGAGCAGTACTTC. Amino acids: CASSLIAGAYEQYF. The chain combines TRBV5-1 with TRBJ2-7; 7 bases line up with TRBD2. The CDR3 length is 14 residues. Trimming removed 1 base from V and 2 bases from J; junction bases left unmatched: 3. CDR1 and CDR2 (germline): SGHRS, YFSETQ. The full variable domain, rest sourced from reference TRBV5-1 and TRBJ2-7, is KAGVTQTPRYLIKTRGQQVTLSCSPISGHRSVSWYQQTPGQGLQFLFEYFSETQRNKGNFPGRFSGRQFSNSRSEMNVSTLELGDSALYLCASSLIAGAYEQYFGPGTRLTVT.